This TCR beta chain was captured in a study of identical twins. Broader study findings: Abundant beta clonotypes from cord blood had fewer insertions, unlike memory repertoires, which showed none. Twin pairs' shared out-of-frame alpha sequences were enriched in low generation probability.

Template switching added a universal primer site, and cDNA bore unique molecular identifiers. MiXCR was run by TCRdb on the 5' RACE reads, yielding one entry per CDR3 protein. The data contain hundreds of thousands of distinct CDR3 sequences, 8.5% to 9.5% of them seen just once; the ten biggest clones take up about 0.98%. Every sampled donor was Caucasian and healthy. In regard to this clonotype: The antigen remains unidentified.

Trimming cost V 4 bases and J 5 bases, with 12 bases left between them. Germline V gene data show CDR1 as MGHRA and CDR2 as YSYEKL. This CDR3 spans 14 amino acids. These data are also associated with another study on yellow fever vaccine responses in identical twins.

The chain is built from TRBV4-1 and TRBJ2-1; possibly TRBD2 for D (5 bases). The specimen sequenced was PBMCs. The TCR was taken from a woman younger than 35 in good health. The chain's CDR3 is CASSLALGDNEQFF. The DNA for the CDR3 is TGCGCCAGCAGCCTAGCGCTCGGGGACAATGAGCAGTTCTTC.